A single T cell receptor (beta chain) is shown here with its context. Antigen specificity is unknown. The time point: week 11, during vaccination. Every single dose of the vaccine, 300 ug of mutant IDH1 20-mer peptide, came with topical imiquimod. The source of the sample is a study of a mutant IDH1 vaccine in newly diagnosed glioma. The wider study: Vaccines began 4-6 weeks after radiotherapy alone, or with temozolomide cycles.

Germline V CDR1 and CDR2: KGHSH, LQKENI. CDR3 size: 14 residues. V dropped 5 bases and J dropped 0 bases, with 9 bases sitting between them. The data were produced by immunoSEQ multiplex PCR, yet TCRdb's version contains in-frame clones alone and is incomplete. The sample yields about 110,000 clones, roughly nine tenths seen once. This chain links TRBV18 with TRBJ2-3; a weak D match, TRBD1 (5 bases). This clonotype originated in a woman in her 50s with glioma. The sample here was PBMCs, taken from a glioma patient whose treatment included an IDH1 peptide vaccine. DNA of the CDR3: TGTGCCAGCTCATTGACAGATAGCACAGATACGCAGTATTTT. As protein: CASSLTDSTDTQYF.